The 30 T cell receptor beta chains reported below all come from one sample, sequenced in a study of identical twins. TCRdb reprocessed the 5' RACE reads with MiXCR, giving one entry per CDR3 protein. The data contain 1.5 million to 2 million distinct CDR3 sequences, 32% of them singletons. The sample consisted of cord blood. The receptor source for this set is a newborn girl in good health.

There are a few counts of this clonotype. This chain connects TRBV3-1 to TRBJ1-2, with D possibly being TRBD1 (6 bases). This CDR3 region has 14 residues. With 1 base removed from V and 7 bases from J, the gap between germline ends came to 13 bases. Germline CDR1 reads LGHDT; CDR2 reads YNNKEL (reference sequence). The DNA of the CDR3 is TGTGCCAGCAGCCAAGGTGGACAGAGTTTTGGCTACACCTTC. It codes for CASSQGGQSFGYTF.

This sequence joins TRBV7-2 and TRBJ2-1, with 7 bases matching TRBD2. This CDR3 is 16 amino acids long. V lost 5 bases to trimming and J lost 4 bases; unmatched junction nucleotides: 11. CDR1 and CDR2 (germline): SGHTA, FQGNSA. The CDR3, as DNA: TGTGCCAGCAGCATTCGACGGGCTAGCGGTTACAATGAGCAGTTCTTC. Translating gives CASSIRRASGYNEQFF.

On this clonotype itself: Mismatch with germline at one junction end may stem from a read error. The gene calls are TRBV28 and TRBJ2-3, with TRBD1 matching over 7 bases. The CDR3 covers 16 residues. In germline, CDR1 is MDHEN, CDR2 SYDVKM. This CDR3 reads CASSFAGGKGTGTQYF. Written as DNA, the CDR3 is TGTGCCAGCAGTTTTGCAGGGGGAAAAGGCACAGGTACGCAGTATTTT.

In nucleotides, the CDR3 is TGCAGTGCTAGAGATTCCGTGGCTAACTATGGCTACACCTTC. It yields the protein CSARDSVANYGYTF. V is TRBV20-1 and J is TRBJ1-2; D remains ambiguous. Germline CDR1 is DFQATT and CDR2 is SNEGSKA (reference sequence). This CDR3 region has 14 residues. V lost 0 bases and J 0 bases, leaving 8 bases between the germline ends.

A few counts support this clonotype. The V call is TRBV20-1, the J call TRBJ1-2; D unresolved. CDR3 size: 14 residues. Per the germline V gene, CDR1 is DFQATT and CDR2 is SNEGSKA (reference sequence). V shed 1 base and J shed 3 bases, with 12 bases lying between them. CDR3 protein: CSARVRPGDYGYTF. The CDR3 nucleotides are TGCAGTGCTAGAGTTCGCCCGGGCGACTATGGCTACACCTTC.

The chain is built from TRBV6-6 and TRBJ2-1; 13 bases agree with TRBD2. The germline V gene has CDR1 MNHNY and CDR2 SVGAGI (reference sequence). The CDR3 spans 16 residues. V trimming: 7 bases; J trimming: 10 bases; junction bases outside the gene matches: 13. The chain's CDR3 is CASTKPGTSGTEEQFF. In DNA form, the CDR3 reads TGTGCCAGCACTAAACCGGGGACTAGCGGGACAGAGGAGCAGTTCTTC.

This clonotype was recorded a few times. The gene calls are TRBV15 and TRBJ2-6, with D hard to call. This CDR3 has 15 residues. Trimming pared 2 bases from V and 0 bases from J, leaving 5 bases between. Germline CDR1 reads LNHNV; CDR2 reads YYDKDF (reference sequence). CDR3 bases: TGTGCCACCAGCAGATACAGCTCTGGGGCCAACGTCCTGACTTTC. This encodes CATSRYSSGANVLTF. Full variable domain (remainder filled in from reference TRBV15 and TRBJ2-6): DAMVIQNPRYQVTQFGKPVTLSCSQTLNHNVMYWYQQKSSQAPKLLFHYYDKDFNNEADTPDNFQSRRPNTSFCFLDIRSPGLGDTAMYLCATSRYSSGANVLTFGAGSRLTVL.

This clonotype came up a few times. This rearrangement joins TRBV3-1 to TRBJ2-1; 10 positions match TRBD1. Germline assignment: CDR1 LGHDT and CDR2 YNNKEL (reference sequence). The CDR3 extends over 15 amino acids. Trimming at V came to 3 bases and at J to 4 bases, leaving 3 bases not matched to a gene. Here the CDR3 DNA reads TGTGCCAGCAGCCACCGGGACAGGGGTTACAATGAGCAGTTCTTC. It translates to CASSHRDRGYNEQFF.

This chain links TRBV27 with TRBJ2-1; 9 bases line up with TRBD1. The CDR3 totals 17 residues. Losses at the gene ends were 6 bases for V and 6 bases for J; bases not matched to a gene: 15. Looked up from germline, CDR1 is MNHEY and CDR2 is SMNVEV (reference sequence). CDR3 DNA: TGTGCCAGCAGCTCCTCGGCCGACAGGGGGTCTCGCAATGAGCAGTTCTTC. Its protein is CASSSSADRGSRNEQFF.

This clonotype has just a few counts. This chain links TRBV4-2 with TRBJ1-1, with D perhaps matching TRBD1 (5 bases). Germline loops: CDR1 LGHNA, CDR2 YNFKEQ. This CDR3 has 17 residues. Trimming took off 0 bases at V and 4 bases at J, with 18 bases between the two ends. The CDR3 bases are TGTGCCAGCAGCCAAGATAAAGGATTTGTGGGGCGCACTGAAGCTTTCTTT. Protein sequence: CASSQDKGFVGRTEAFF.

This clonotype appeared a few times. The chain carries TRBV5-1 and TRBJ2-7; TRBD1 matches 7 bases. Germline values: CDR1 SGHRS, CDR2 YFSETQ. The CDR3 sequence is 16 residues long. The V segment lost 4 bases and the J segment 0 bases; nucleotides outside the gene matches: 10. CDR3 DNA: TGCGCCAGCAGCGGCCGAGGGACAGCCAGCTCCTACGAGCAGTACTTC. It codes for CASSGRGTASSYEQYF.

This clonotype has just a few counts. The chain has TRBV5-1 and TRBJ2-2; D remains unclear. The CDR3 consists of 14 residues. Germline V lookup: CDR1 SGHRS, CDR2 YFSETQ. V lost 4 bases to trimming and J lost 4 bases, with 11 bases between them. CDR3 bases: TGCGCCAGCAGCCCCAGTTTTGGCACCGGGGAGCTGTTTTTT. Amino acid sequence: CASSPSFGTGELFF.

V gene TRBV11-2 combines with J gene TRBJ1-1, with 7 bases fitting TRBD1. The germline V gene encodes CDR1 SGHAT and CDR2 FQNNGV. The V and J ends lost 5 bases and 7 bases, in that order; junction bases with no gene match: 13. This CDR3 spans 15 amino acids. The CDR3 here is CASSPRGTDFYEAFF. In DNA, the CDR3 is TGTGCCAGCAGCCCAAGGGGGACAGATTTTTATGAAGCTTTCTTT.

The gene calls are TRBV29-1 and TRBJ2-1, with TRBD2 matching 9 bases. The CDR3 runs to 15 residues. The trim removed 6 bases at V and 2 bases at J, leaving 8 bases unmatched. Germline V lookup: CDR1 SQVTM, CDR2 ANQGSEA. CDR3 in amino acids: CSVLGVAGAYNEQFF. The CDR3 DNA reads TGCAGCGTCCTCGGGGTAGCGGGAGCCTACAATGAGCAGTTCTTC.

The V call is TRBV3-1, the J call TRBJ2-5, with 7 bases lining up with TRBD1. CDR3 length equals 15 residues. V was pared by 0 bases and J by 5 bases, with 6 bases of the junction left unmatched. CDR1 and CDR2 from the germline V gene are LGHDT and YNNKEL (reference sequence). The CDR3 nucleotides are TGTGCCAGCAGCCAAGAAGTACAGGGGCCGGAGACCCAGTACTTC. It codes for CASSQEVQGPETQYF.

The chain links TRBV27 to TRBJ2-5; D is undetermined. The tail of the sequence fits TRBJ2-7 better, so the J call may be wrong. The CDR3 is 15 amino acids. CDR1 MNHEY and CDR2 SMNVEV come from the germline V gene (reference sequence). The CDR3 DNA is TGTGCCAGCAGTTTATACCCAGTGAGCTCCTACGAGCAGTACTTC. Its translation is CASSLYPVSSYEQYF.

The V gene is TRBV20-1, the J gene TRBJ1-1; weak D call: TRBD1 (5 bases). Per the germline V gene, CDR1 is DFQATT and CDR2 is SNEGSKA (reference sequence). The CDR3 extends over 13 amino acids. Trimming shortened V by 3 bases and J by 2 bases, and 10 bases separated the two germline ends. The CDR3 nucleotides are TGCAGTGCTAGGCCCACAGGAAACACTGAAGCTTTCTTT. It specifies CSARPTGNTEAFF.

This clonotype was recorded a few times. This chain uses TRBV27 with TRBJ2-7; 9 bases match TRBD1. With V trimmed by 8 bases and J by 4 bases, 9 bases remained unmatched. In germline, CDR1 is MNHEY, CDR2 SMNVEV (reference sequence). The CDR3 is 14 amino acids. CDR3 DNA sequence: TGTGCCAGCCGCCCCGGGACAGGGATGTACGAGCAGTACTTC. Protein: CASRPGTGMYEQYF.

The chain links TRBV4-1 to TRBJ2-7; the match to TRBD1 covers 9 bases. The V gene's germline CDR1 is MGHRA and CDR2 YSYEKL. The junction had 2 bases not matched to a gene; V was cut back by 2 bases and J by 0 bases. This CDR3 is built from 15 residues. The CDR3 DNA follows: TGCGCCAGCAGCCAACTGGACAGGGGCTCCTACGAGCAGTACTTC. Translated, it gives CASSQLDRGSYEQYF.

The genes are TRBV6-2 or TRBV6-3 and TRBJ2-1, with 9 positions matching TRBD1. The CDR3 runs 15 residues. The V and J ends lost 5 bases and 5 bases, in that order; junction bases with no gene match: 7. Germline V CDR1 and CDR2: MNHEY, SVGEGT. The CDR3 reads CASSTWTGVDNEQFF. CDR3 DNA sequence: TGTGCCAGCAGTACCTGGACAGGGGTGGACAATGAGCAGTTCTTC.

The chain carries TRBV20-1 and TRBJ1-2, with D possibly TRBD1 on 5 matching bases. V dropped 5 bases and J dropped 7 bases, with 14 bases sitting between them. Per the germline V gene, CDR1 is DFQATT and CDR2 is SNEGSKA (reference sequence). The CDR3 totals 12 residues. Here the CDR3 reads CSAPFRVGGYTF. For the CDR3, the DNA is TGCAGTGCTCCTTTCAGGGTTGGTGGCTACACCTTC.

The V gene is TRBV7-9, the J gene TRBJ1-2, with D hard to call. Germline V gene data show CDR1 as SEHNR and CDR2 as FQNEAQ (reference sequence). V lost 6 bases and J 2 bases, leaving 16 bases between the germline ends. The CDR3 contains 15 residues. The CDR3 sequence is CASSQFKGGNYGYTF. CDR3 in DNA: TGTGCCAGCAGTCAATTTAAGGGTGGGAACTATGGCTACACCTTC. The full variable domain, with the rest looked up from reference TRBV7-9 and TRBJ1-2, is DTGVSQNPRHKITKRGQNVTFRCDPISEHNRLYWYRQTLGQGPEFLTYFQNEAQLEKSRLLSDRFSAERPKGSFSTLEIQRTEQGDSAMYLCASSQFKGGNYGYTFGSGTRLTVV.

The CDR3 coding sequence is TGTGCCAGCAGCTTTGACTCGACTAGCGGGAGAGGTGAGCAGTTCTTC. This gives the protein CASSFDSTSGRGEQFF. The chain employs TRBV5-6 and TRBJ2-1; TRBD2 aligns across 12 bases. Germline CDR1 and CDR2: SGHDT and YYEEEE. V was clipped by 2 bases and J by 9 bases; unmatched bases: 9. The CDR3 length is 16 residues.

This clonotype was counted a few times. This rearrangement joins TRBV6-1 to TRBJ1-1; 8 nucleotides line up with TRBD1. Germline V lookup: CDR1 MNHNS, CDR2 SASEGT. J was trimmed by 5 bases and V by 6 bases; bases with no gene match: 14. The CDR3 sequence is 16 residues long. The CDR3 bases are TGTGCCAGCAGCTCCCGGACAGGGATTCAAAGAACTGAAGCTTTCTTT. Its protein is CASSSRTGIQRTEAFF.

This clonotype was seen only a few times. The V and J genes are TRBV13 and TRBJ2-3, with 7 bases aligning to TRBD1. Germline CDR1 is PRHDT and CDR2 is FYEKMQ (reference sequence). Trimming removed 5 bases from V and 1 base from J; junction bases left unmatched: 6. The CDR3 extends over 15 amino acids. CDR3 amino acids: CASSDRVGGTDTQYF. In DNA form, the CDR3 reads TGTGCCAGCAGCGACAGGGTCGGGGGCACAGATACGCAGTATTTT.

V is TRBV6-2 or TRBV6-3 and J is TRBJ2-5, with D unclear. The germline V gene encodes CDR1 MNHEY and CDR2 SVGEGT. Trimming took 3 bases from V and 3 from J, leaving 14 bases between them. This CDR3 is built from 15 residues. Here the CDR3 DNA reads TGTGCCAGCAGTTATAGTTGGCCCTCCAAAGAGACCCAGTACTTC. Translating it yields CASSYSWPSKETQYF.

This clonotype was seen a few times. The gene calls are TRBV5-1 and TRBJ2-5, with 8 bases lining up with TRBD2. Germline trimming cut 0 bases from V and 2 bases from J; bases unmatched to any gene: 3. The germline gives CDR1 SGHRS, CDR2 YFSETQ. The CDR3 has 15 residues. The CDR3 DNA reads TGCGCCAGCAGCTTGGATGGGACTAGACAAGAGACCCAGTACTTC. This gives the protein CASSLDGTRQETQYF.

This clonotype was recorded many times. The chain has TRBV5-1 and TRBJ1-4, with D uncertain. The CDR3 extends over 15 amino acids. Per the germline V gene, CDR1 is SGHRS and CDR2 is YFSETQ. V was trimmed by 1 base and J by 0 bases, leaving 7 bases between them. The CDR3 DNA sequence: TGCGCCAGCAGCTTGAGCAGGCCAACTAATGAAAAACTGTTTTTT. It is translated as CASSLSRPTNEKLFF.

As regards this clonotype: At one of its ends the junction is not consistent with the germline gene, which may arise from a read error. As DNA, the CDR3 is TGTGCCAGCAGCTTAGGGGGAGGGAATCAGCCCCTGCATTTT. The encoded protein is CASSLGGGNQPLHF. The J gene is TRBJ1-5, the V gene TRBV7-9; D is unresolved. The CDR3 totals 14 residues. Germline V gene sequence: CDR1 SEHNR, CDR2 FQNEAQ (reference sequence). Full variable domain (remainder filled in from reference TRBV7-9 and TRBJ1-5): DTGVSQNPRHKITKRGQNVTFRCDPISEHNRLYWYRQTLGQGPEFLTYFQNEAQLEKSRLLSDRFSAERPKGSFSTLEIQRTEQGDSAMYLCASSLGGGNQPLHFGDGTRLSIL.

This clonotype has more than one count but fewer than ten. The chain has TRBV3-1 and TRBJ2-3; no definite D call. V lost 4 bases and J 0 bases, leaving 17 bases between the germline ends. Germline CDR1 reads LGHDT; CDR2 reads YNNKEL (reference sequence). This CDR3 has 17 residues. The chain's CDR3 is CASSPPVAALSTDTQYF. In DNA form, the CDR3 reads TGTGCCAGCAGCCCGCCCGTGGCCGCTCTTAGCACAGATACGCAGTATTTT.